Listed below are T cell receptor beta chains from one sample, sequenced in a study of T cell responses to AZD1222 COVID-19 vaccine. Clones were read by immunoSEQ multiplex PCR, and TCRdb kept only the in-frame ones, dropping some. The sample gives about 150,000 clones, 82% of which show up once; roughly 4.5% is in the top ten. The source material was peripheral blood, sampled on day 0 of MenACWY control vaccination. Receptor source: an adult in good health. Each CDR3 is given with its conserved first and last residue. The order of the fields is V gene, clone size, J gene, D gene, CDR3 DNA, CDR3 protein. D genes are given only for firm matches. Some rows mark clone size as missing; the rest say once, few, many or name a class of expanded clone.

TRBV4-1	few	TRBJ1-1	TRBD1	TGCGCCAGCAGCCAAGGGGACAGGAACACTGAAGCTTTCTTT	CASSQGDRNTEAFF
TRBV27	-	TRBJ2-1	-	TGTGCCAGCAGTACAAACCAGGGCAATGAGCAGTTCTTC	CASSTNQGNEQFF
TRBV19	once	TRBJ1-2	TRBD1	TGTGCCAGTAGTCTCGGCTACAGGCAGGGGGGCTATGGCTACACCTTC	CASSLGYRQGGYGYTF
TRBV29-1	-	TRBJ1-1	-	TGCAGCGCTGGTTGGGACACTGAAGCTTTCTTT	CSAGWDTEAFF
TRBV7-9	-	TRBJ1-6	TRBD1	TGTGCCAGCAGAAGAGGGACAGGGGGTAATTCACCCCTCCACTTT	CASRRGTGGNSPLHF
TRBV11-2	once	TRBJ2-5	-	TGTGCCAGCAGCCATAATGCGCGAGAGACCCAGTACTTC	CASSHNARETQYF
TRBV27	few	TRBJ1-5	-	TGTGCCAGCAGTTTCACAGGGCGGCAGCCCCAGCATTTT	CASSFTGRQPQHF
TRBV6-5	-	TRBJ2-3	-	TGTGCCAGCAGCCTCAGTAGGGAGGATACGCAGTATTTT	CASSLSREDTQYF
TRBV7-6	-	TRBJ2-2	TRBD2	TGTGCCAGCAGCTTAGTTAGCGGGTACAACACCGGGGAGCTGTTTTTT	CASSLVSGYNTGELFF
TRBV7-9	-	TRBJ1-5	TRBD1	TGTGCCAGCAGCCCTGGACAGGGGAACAATCAGCCCCAGCATTTT	CASSPGQGNNQPQHF
TRBV11-2	once	TRBJ2-1	TRBD2	TGTGCCAGCAGCTTAGACCGAGCGGGGGCCCCCCAGTTCTTC	CASSLDRAGAPQFF
TRBV28	-	TRBJ1-2	-	TGTGCCAGCAGTTTAGTCGGACCCGAGGGGGTGGATGGCTACACCTTC	CASSLVGPEGVDGYTF
TRBV5-5	-	TRBJ1-3	-	TGTGCCAGCAGCGAAGCCGGGACACGCTCTGGAAACACCATATATTTT	CASSEAGTRSGNTIYF
TRBV19	-	TRBJ2-5	-	TGTGCCAGTAGTGAGCCCGGAGGGACCCAGTACTTC	CASSEPGGTQYF
TRBV5-1	-	TRBJ2-3	TRBD2	TGCGCCAGCAGCTTGGAAAGACTAGCGGGGGCTAGCACAGATACGCAGTATTTT	CASSLERLAGASTDTQYF
TRBV3-1/TRBV3-2	-	TRBJ1-1	-	TGTGCCAGCAGTGATAGGGGGAACACTGAAGCTTTCTTT	CASSDRGNTEAFF